A selection of T cell receptor beta chains follows, all from one sample in a study of T cells in Graves' hyperthyroidism and ophthalmopathy. In TCRdb, the multiplex PCR reads were re-called with MiXCR into one record per CDR3 protein. The sample includes 300,000 to 350,000 distinct CDR3 sequences, roughly 15% seen only once; the top ten take around a third. Material for sequencing was blood. The source of these receptors is a man aged 25 to 40 with Graves' hyperthyroidism. Both conserved end residues are part of each CDR3. D genes are given only for firm matches. Size values are once, few and many counts, or a class for expanded clones, and some rows have none.

abundance: NA
d_gene: NA
j_gene: TRBJ2-3
v_gene: TRBV28
CDR3aa: CASSLLGNTQYF
CDR3nt: TGTGCCAGCAGTTTATTGGGGAACACGCAGTATTTT

abundance: few
d_gene: NA
j_gene: TRBJ1-4
v_gene: TRBV29-1
CDR3aa: CSVVAANEKLFF
CDR3nt: TGCAGCGTTGTGGCTGCTAATGAAAAACTGTTTTTT

abundance: many
d_gene: NA
j_gene: TRBJ1-5
v_gene: TRBV11-2
CDR3aa: CASSLDRGWHQPQHF
CDR3nt: TGTGCCAGCAGCTTAGACAGGGGATGGCATCAGCCCCAGCATTTT

abundance: many
d_gene: NA
j_gene: TRBJ2-3
v_gene: TRBV18
CDR3aa: CASSLGMLLTDTQYF
CDR3nt: TGTGCCAGCTCCCTCGGGATGCTCCTCACAGATACGCAGTATTTT

abundance: NA
d_gene: TRBD1
j_gene: TRBJ2-2
v_gene: TRBV30
CDR3aa: CAWGTGNTGELFF
CDR3nt: TGTGCCTGGGGGACAGGGAACACCGGGGAGCTGTTTTTT

abundance: NA
d_gene: NA
j_gene: TRBJ1-1
v_gene: TRBV29-1
CDR3aa: CSVEVLRGGAFF
CDR3nt: TGCAGCGTTGAAGTGCTCAGGGGAGGAGCTTTCTTT

abundance: many
d_gene: TRBD2
j_gene: TRBJ2-1
v_gene: TRBV7-2
CDR3aa: CASSFRLAASSYNEQFF
CDR3nt: TGTGCCAGCAGCTTCCGACTAGCGGCAAGCTCCTACAATGAGCAGTTCTTC

abundance: NA
d_gene: TRBD1
j_gene: TRBJ2-7
v_gene: TRBV20-1
CDR3aa: CSATPGQGNEQYF
CDR3nt: TGCAGTGCTACCCCGGGACAGGGGAACGAGCAGTACTTC

abundance: NA
d_gene: TRBD2
j_gene: TRBJ2-3
v_gene: TRBV19
CDR3aa: CASSIGGSTDTQYF
CDR3nt: TGTGCCAGTAGTATCGGGGGGAGCACAGATACGCAGTATTTT

abundance: few
d_gene: TRBD2
j_gene: TRBJ2-1
v_gene: TRBV20-1
CDR3aa: CSARDLLLAGSPNEQFF
CDR3nt: TGCAGTGCTAGAGATCTCCTCCTAGCGGGATCCCCCAATGAGCAGTTCTTC

abundance: many
d_gene: NA
j_gene: TRBJ1-1
v_gene: TRBV13
CDR3aa: CASSLGGGQRGTEAFF
CDR3nt: TGTGCCAGCAGCTTAGGCGGGGGTCAACGTGGCACTGAAGCTTTCTTT

abundance: NA
d_gene: NA
j_gene: TRBJ2-7
v_gene: TRBV20-1
CDR3aa: CSASGGLGTDEQYF
CDR3nt: TGCAGTGCTAGCGGGGGCCTCGGTACAGACGAGCAGTACTTC

abundance: many
d_gene: NA
j_gene: TRBJ2-7
v_gene: TRBV30
CDR3aa: CGSDKSPHEQYF
CDR3nt: TGTGGAAGCGACAAATCCCCCCACGAGCAGTACTTC

abundance: many
d_gene: NA
j_gene: TRBJ1-1
v_gene: TRBV7-3
CDR3aa: CASSLKGGYRAFF
CDR3nt: TGTGCCAGCAGCTTAAAAGGCGGGTATAGAGCTTTCTTT

abundance: many
d_gene: NA
j_gene: TRBJ2-1
v_gene: TRBV6-1
CDR3aa: CASSPLEGSLYNEQFF
CDR3nt: TGTGCCAGCAGCCCCTTAGAGGGGAGCTTATACAATGAGCAGTTCTTC

abundance: NA
d_gene: TRBD1
j_gene: TRBJ2-1
v_gene: TRBV28
CDR3aa: CASSFGTGYNEQFF
CDR3nt: TGTGCCAGCAGTTTCGGGACAGGGTACAATGAGCAGTTCTTC

abundance: many
d_gene: NA
j_gene: TRBJ2-7
v_gene: TRBV13
CDR3aa: CASSPPSKVEQYF
CDR3nt: TGTGCCAGCAGCCCACCAAGTAAGGTCGAGCAGTACTTC

abundance: many
d_gene: NA
j_gene: TRBJ1-2
v_gene: TRBV11-3
CDR3aa: CASSLGLQYGYTF
CDR3nt: TGTGCCAGCAGCTTAGGACTTCAATATGGCTACACCTTC

abundance: NA
d_gene: NA
j_gene: TRBJ1-1
v_gene: TRBV5-6
CDR3aa: CASSLEGPYTEAFF
CDR3nt: TGTGCCAGCAGCTTGGAGGGACCTTACACTGAAGCTTTCTTT

abundance: many
d_gene: TRBD1
j_gene: TRBJ1-1
v_gene: TRBV12-3/TRBV12-4
CDR3aa: CASSRQGGNTEAFF
CDR3nt: TGTGCCAGCTCACGACAGGGGGGGAACACTGAAGCTTTCTTT

abundance: few
d_gene: TRBD1
j_gene: TRBJ2-7
v_gene: TRBV27
CDR3aa: CASSPTQGAAYEQYF
CDR3nt: TGTGCCAGCAGTCCCACCCAGGGGGCTGCCTACGAGCAGTACTTC

abundance: NA
d_gene: NA
j_gene: TRBJ2-3
v_gene: TRBV20-1
CDR3aa: CSASGYDTDTQYF
CDR3nt: TGCAGTGCTAGTGGGTATGACACAGATACGCAGTATTTT

abundance: few
d_gene: NA
j_gene: TRBJ1-2
v_gene: TRBV3-1
CDR3aa: CASSPLGAYYGYTF
CDR3nt: TGTGCCAGCAGCCCCTTGGGAGCGTACTATGGCTACACCTTC

abundance: NA
d_gene: NA
j_gene: TRBJ2-7
v_gene: TRBV7-9
CDR3aa: CASSKNDVVSEQYF
CDR3nt: TGTGCCAGCAGCAAAAACGATGTGGTCTCCGAGCAGTACTTC

abundance: NA
d_gene: TRBD2
j_gene: TRBJ2-1
v_gene: TRBV4-1
CDR3aa: CASSPASGRTLRNEQFF
CDR3nt: TGCGCCAGCAGCCCAGCTAGCGGGAGGACCCTCAGGAATGAGCAGTTCTTC

abundance: once
d_gene: TRBD2
j_gene: TRBJ2-1
v_gene: TRBV10-1
CDR3aa: CASSRRASGYNEQFF
CDR3nt: TGCGCCAGCAGTCGGAGGGCTAGCGGGTACAATGAGCAGTTCTTC

abundance: many
d_gene: TRBD2
j_gene: TRBJ2-7
v_gene: TRBV19
CDR3aa: CASSRNRDYNEQYF
CDR3nt: TGTGCCAGTAGCAGGAACCGGGACTATAACGAGCAGTACTTC

abundance: NA
d_gene: TRBD2
j_gene: TRBJ2-2
v_gene: TRBV27
CDR3aa: CASRDSPGLAGNTGELFF
CDR3nt: TGTGCCAGCCGCGACTCCCCGGGACTAGCGGGGAACACCGGGGAGCTGTTTTTT

abundance: many
d_gene: TRBD1
j_gene: TRBJ1-1
v_gene: TRBV20-1
CDR3aa: CSARDWSTGGRAFF
CDR3nt: TGCAGTGCTAGAGATTGGTCCACAGGGGGGAGAGCTTTCTTT

abundance: many
d_gene: NA
j_gene: TRBJ1-2
v_gene: TRBV5-1
CDR3aa: CASSSETGFNYGYTF
CDR3nt: TGCGCCAGCAGCTCCGAGACAGGATTTAACTATGGCTACACCTTC

abundance: many
d_gene: NA
j_gene: TRBJ2-5
v_gene: TRBV9
CDR3aa: CASSVDWLAGETQYF
CDR3nt: TGTGCCAGCAGCGTGGACTGGCTCGCCGGAGAGACCCAGTACTTC

abundance: few
d_gene: NA
j_gene: TRBJ2-1
v_gene: TRBV29-1
CDR3aa: CSVEVNNEQFF
CDR3nt: TGCAGCGTTGAAGTCAACAATGAGCAGTTCTTC

abundance: once
d_gene: NA
j_gene: TRBJ2-7
v_gene: TRBV28
CDR3aa: CASSWALTEQYF
CDR3nt: TGTGCCAGCAGTTGGGCTTTGACCGAGCAGTACTTC

abundance: many
d_gene: NA
j_gene: TRBJ1-1
v_gene: TRBV5-1
CDR3aa: CASRVGVGNTEAFF
CDR3nt: TGCGCCAGCAGAGTCGGGGTCGGAAACACTGAAGCTTTCTTT

abundance: few
d_gene: TRBD1
j_gene: TRBJ2-4
v_gene: TRBV4-1
CDR3aa: CASSQGGQGLNTLAKNIQYF
CDR3nt: TGCGCCAGCAGCCAAGGCGGACAGGGGTTGAACACACTAGCCAAAAACATTCAGTACTTC

abundance: NA
d_gene: NA
j_gene: TRBJ2-3
v_gene: TRBV12-5
CDR3aa: CASGLVVRLGGTDTQYF
CDR3nt: TGTGCTAGTGGTTTGGTAGTGAGGCTTGGAGGGACAGATACGCAGTATTTT

abundance: NA
d_gene: NA
j_gene: TRBJ2-2
v_gene: TRBV25-1
CDR3aa: CASTAANTGELFF
CDR3nt: TGTGCCAGCACGGCGGCGAACACCGGGGAGCTGTTTTTT

abundance: many
d_gene: TRBD2
j_gene: TRBJ2-1
v_gene: TRBV7-3
CDR3aa: CASRPSGSDNEQFF
CDR3nt: TGTGCCAGCAGACCTAGCGGGAGTGACAATGAGCAGTTCTTC

abundance: NA
d_gene: NA
j_gene: TRBJ2-3
v_gene: TRBV29-1
CDR3aa: CSVAEADTQYF
CDR3nt: TGCAGCGTTGCAGAGGCAGATACGCAGTATTTT

abundance: many
d_gene: NA
j_gene: TRBJ2-2
v_gene: TRBV30
CDR3aa: CAWSPGGLITGELFF
CDR3nt: TGTGCCTGGAGCCCAGGGGGACTAATTACCGGGGAGCTGTTTTTT

abundance: many
d_gene: NA
j_gene: TRBJ2-7
v_gene: TRBV20-1
CDR3aa: CSAQNVGERSYEQYF
CDR3nt: TGCAGTGCTCAAAACGTCGGGGAGCGCTCCTACGAGCAGTACTTC

abundance: few
d_gene: TRBD1
j_gene: TRBJ2-3
v_gene: TRBV9
CDR3aa: CASSAERGRTDTQYF
CDR3nt: TGTGCCAGCAGCGCCGAAAGGGGGCGGACAGATACGCAGTATTTT

abundance: few
d_gene: NA
j_gene: TRBJ2-1
v_gene: TRBV29-1
CDR3aa: CSVVDGTTGFF
CDR3nt: TGCAGCGTTGTGGACGGAACCACCGGGTTCTTC

abundance: few
d_gene: NA
j_gene: TRBJ2-3
v_gene: TRBV7-9
CDR3aa: CASSLGVRELSTDTQYF
CDR3nt: TGTGCCAGCAGCTTAGGTGTACGGGAGCTAAGCACAGATACGCAGTATTTT

abundance: many
d_gene: TRBD1
j_gene: TRBJ2-3
v_gene: TRBV2
CDR3aa: CASSGTGEDTQYF
CDR3nt: TGTGCCAGCAGTGGGACAGGGGAAGATACGCAGTATTTT

abundance: few
d_gene: TRBD1
j_gene: TRBJ1-1
v_gene: TRBV5-1
CDR3aa: CASSSTTGGTEAFF
CDR3nt: TGCGCCAGCAGCTCCACTACAGGGGGCACTGAAGCTTTCTTT

abundance: many
d_gene: NA
j_gene: TRBJ1-6
v_gene: TRBV28
CDR3aa: CASSLTGFNSPLHF
CDR3nt: TGTGCCAGCAGTTTAACGGGGTTTAATTCACCCCTCCACTTT

abundance: few
d_gene: TRBD2
j_gene: TRBJ2-3
v_gene: TRBV5-1
CDR3aa: CASSLGVSGRTDTQYF
CDR3nt: TGCGCCAGCAGCTTGGGGGTTAGCGGGAGGACTGATACGCAGTATTTT

abundance: NA
d_gene: NA
j_gene: TRBJ2-2
v_gene: TRBV5-6
CDR3aa: CASSLVPPTGELFF
CDR3nt: TGTGCCAGCAGCTTGGTTCCCCCCACCGGGGAGCTGTTTTTT

abundance: NA
d_gene: NA
j_gene: TRBJ1-2
v_gene: TRBV27
CDR3aa: CASSSAGINYGYTF
CDR3nt: TGTGCCAGCAGTTCAGCCGGGATAAATTATGGCTACACCTTC

abundance: many
d_gene: TRBD2
j_gene: TRBJ2-1
v_gene: TRBV20-1
CDR3aa: CSARDSGTSGNEQFF
CDR3nt: TGCAGTGCTAGAGACTCCGGGACTAGCGGGAATGAGCAGTTCTTC

abundance: few
d_gene: NA
j_gene: TRBJ1-6
v_gene: TRBV27
CDR3aa: CASSLDASSPLHF
CDR3nt: TGTGCCAGCAGTCTCGACGCATCTTCACCCCTCCACTTT

abundance: NA
d_gene: TRBD2
j_gene: TRBJ2-1
v_gene: TRBV19
CDR3aa: CASSMGIGRAFGQFF
CDR3nt: TGTGCCAGTAGTATGGGGATCGGGAGGGCCTTTGGGCAGTTCTTC

abundance: NA
d_gene: NA
j_gene: TRBJ1-6
v_gene: TRBV4-1
CDR3aa: CASSQDTPANNSPLHF
CDR3nt: TGCGCCAGCAGCCAAGATACACCAGCAAATAATTCACCCCTCCACTTT

abundance: many
d_gene: NA
j_gene: TRBJ2-3
v_gene: TRBV30
CDR3aa: CAWSARDTQYF
CDR3nt: TGTGCCTGGAGTGCCCGAGATACGCAGTATTTT

abundance: many
d_gene: TRBD1
j_gene: TRBJ2-1
v_gene: TRBV7-3
CDR3aa: CASSPGTGSTEQFF
CDR3nt: TGTGCCAGCAGCCCCGGGACAGGGTCTACTGAGCAGTTCTTC

abundance: many
d_gene: NA
j_gene: TRBJ2-7
v_gene: TRBV20-1
CDR3aa: CSALDLKEAHEQYF
CDR3nt: TGCAGTGCCTTGGACCTTAAAGAGGCTCACGAGCAGTACTTC

abundance: many
d_gene: NA
j_gene: TRBJ1-1
v_gene: TRBV11-2
CDR3aa: CASSFGYMNTEAFF
CDR3nt: TGTGCCAGCAGCTTCGGGTACATGAACACTGAAGCTTTCTTT